A selection of T cell receptor beta chains follows, all from one sample in a study of OX40 agonist ivuxolimab in advanced cancers. Sequencing was performed with immunoSEQ multiplex PCR; in TCRdb, only in-frame clones are kept and a portion is missing. The sample has about 37,000 clones; 87% are singletons. This specimen consisted of CD4+ or CD8+ T cells sorted from blood, obtained in a trial of the OX40 agonist ivuxolimab. The receptors originated from an adult with an advanced solid tumor such as melanoma, head and neck, liver or kidney cancer. Both conserved end residues are part of each CDR3. D genes are given only for firm matches. Some rows have no size entry. The others give once, few or many, or a class for an expanded clone.

TRBV5-1,.,TRBD1,TRBJ1-1,CASSWGTGLMNTEAFF,TGCGCCAGCAGCTGGGGGACAGGGCTCATGAACACTGAAGCTTTCTTT
TRBV27,.,TRBD2,TRBJ2-5,CASGGGKVQETQYF,TGTGCCAGCGGGGGGGGGAAAGTTCAAGAGACCCAGTACTTC
TRBV27,.,.,TRBJ2-3,CASTSGLWGTDTQYF,TGTGCCAGTACCTCAGGGCTCTGGGGCACAGATACGCAGTATTTT
TRBV2,.,TRBD2,TRBJ2-5,CASSESSGGETQYF,TGTGCCAGCAGTGAATCGAGCGGGGGAGAGACCCAGTACTTC
TRBV5-1,.,.,TRBJ1-1,CASSPDHPSRAFF,TGCGCCAGCAGCCCCGACCATCCTAGTAGGGCTTTCTTT
TRBV11-2,.,.,TRBJ2-7,CASSLDRGRVSYEQYF,TGTGCCAGCAGCTTAGACCGGGGCAGGGTCTCCTACGAGCAGTACTTC
TRBV5-6,.,.,TRBJ2-7,CASSFGTPSTEQYF,TGTGCCAGCAGCTTCGGGACACCTTCCACCGAGCAGTACTTC
TRBV19,.,TRBD2,TRBJ2-3,CASSSLAGSDTQYF,TGTGCCAGTAGTAGCCTAGCGGGGTCAGATACGCAGTATTTT
TRBV4-3,.,.,TRBJ1-1,CASSQDAGRLNSGAFF,TGCGCCAGCAGCCAAGATGCGGGCAGGCTCAACTCGGGAGCTTTCTTT
TRBV10-2,.,TRBD1,TRBJ1-1,CASSLGTGQTFF,TGCGCCAGCAGCCTCGGGACAGGGCAAACTTTCTTT
TRBV30,.,.,TRBJ1-1,CAWSVGGNTEAFF,TGTGCCTGGAGTGTAGGCGGGAACACTGAAGCTTTCTTT
TRBV5-6,.,.,TRBJ2-7,CASSLDRSYEQYF,TGTGCCAGCAGCTTGGACAGGTCCTACGAGCAGTACTTC
TRBV30,.,TRBD2,TRBJ2-3,CAWRGPGLAYTDTQYF,TGTGCCTGGAGGGGACCGGGACTAGCGTACACAGATACGCAGTATTTT
TRBV30,.,TRBD1,TRBJ2-5,CAWSVRGGEETQYF,TGTGCCTGGAGTGTACGAGGGGGCGAAGAGACCCAGTACTTC
TRBV29-1,.,.,TRBJ2-7,CSVDLVSESSYEQYF,TGCAGCGTTGATCTCGTATCCGAGAGCTCCTACGAGCAGTACTTC
TRBV7-9,.,.,TRBJ1-5,CASSSGRNTNQPQHF,TGTGCCAGCAGCTCAGGGAGGAACACCAATCAGCCCCAGCATTTT
TRBV7-3,.,TRBD1,TRBJ1-1,CASSFQGADTEAFF,TGTGCCAGCAGTTTTCAGGGGGCCGACACTGAAGCTTTCTTT
TRBV2,.,TRBD1,TRBJ2-7,CASSGDRGSYEQYF,TGTGCCAGCAGTGGGGACAGGGGGTCCTACGAGCAGTACTTC
TRBV5-1,medium-sized,.,TRBJ1-5,CASSLTGFRNQPQHF,TGCGCCAGCAGCTTGACAGGGTTTCGCAATCAGCCCCAGCATTTT
TRBV6-1,.,TRBD1,TRBJ2-7,CASRRQGNEQYF,TGTGCCAGCAGGAGACAGGGGAACGAGCAGTACTTC
TRBV19,.,TRBD1,TRBJ2-1,CASSLTGGSYNEQFF,TGTGCCAGTAGTCTTACAGGGGGGTCCTACAATGAGCAGTTCTTC
TRBV6-5,.,.,TRBJ2-3,CASALWGQDTDTQYF,TGTGCCAGCGCCCTTTGGGGACAAGACACAGATACGCAGTATTTT
TRBV10-3,.,TRBD1,TRBJ2-7,CAISEDAGQGVNSYEQYF,TGTGCCATCAGTGAAGACGCGGGACAGGGGGTTAACTCCTACGAGCAGTACTTC
TRBV25-1,.,.,TRBJ2-7,CASSLMNEQYF,TGTGCCAGCAGCCTAATGAACGAGCAGTACTTC
TRBV27,.,TRBD2,TRBJ2-1,CASSLVAGEAYNEQFF,TGTGCCAGCAGTCTTGTAGCGGGGGAAGCCTACAATGAGCAGTTCTTC
TRBV10-3,once,TRBD1,TRBJ1-1,CATGQGAAEAFF,TGTGCCACGGGACAGGGGGCTGCTGAAGCTTTCTTT
TRBV4-3,few,.,TRBJ2-1,CASSQDIGPINEQFF,TGCGCCAGCAGCCAAGATATAGGGCCGATCAATGAGCAGTTCTTC
TRBV10-2,.,TRBD2,TRBJ2-2,CASGLAEPPANTGELFF,TGCGCCAGCGGACTAGCGGAACCCCCGGCGAACACCGGGGAGCTGTTTTTT
TRBV9,.,.,TRBJ2-1,CASSVALGAGYNEQFF,TGTGCCAGCAGCGTAGCTCTGGGGGCAGGGTACAATGAGCAGTTCTTC
TRBV27,.,.,TRBJ2-2,CASSLGGAGTGELFF,TGTGCCAGCAGTTTGGGGGGGGCCGGTACCGGGGAGCTGTTTTTT
TRBV30,.,.,TRBJ1-4,CAWSVSTEKLFF,TGTGCCTGGAGTGTAAGCACCGAAAAACTGTTTTTT
TRBV5-1,.,.,TRBJ2-7,CASSFSGAEQYF,TGCGCCAGCAGCTTTTCAGGGGCCGAGCAGTACTTC
TRBV7-2,.,.,TRBJ2-1,CASSLPPGRASYNEQFF,TGTGCCAGCAGCTTACCGCCGGGGCGGGCCTCCTACAATGAGCAGTTCTTC
TRBV7-6,.,.,TRBJ2-7,CASSSEGRLQGYEQYF,TGTGCCAGCAGCTCAGAGGGGAGGCTACAGGGGTACGAGCAGTACTTC
TRBV27,.,TRBD1,TRBJ1-2,CASSPRDRGLYGYTF,TGTGCCAGCAGTCCCCGGGACAGGGGTCTCTATGGCTACACCTTC
TRBV5-5,.,.,TRBJ1-1,CASRAGTQNTEAFF,TGTGCCAGCAGGGCCGGGACGCAGAACACTGAAGCTTTCTTT
TRBV12-5,medium-sized,TRBD1,TRBJ1-6,CASGSTSGTGNSPLHF,TGTGCTAGTGGTTCCACCTCCGGGACAGGGAATTCACCCCTCCACTTT
TRBV10-2,.,.,TRBJ1-2,CASSESQGANYGYTF,TGCGCCAGCAGTGAGTCTCAGGGAGCTAACTATGGCTACACCTTC
TRBV7-3,.,TRBD2,TRBJ2-1,CASSLTGLAGGPYNEQFF,TGTGCCAGCAGCTTAACCGGACTAGCGGGGGGACCCTACAATGAGCAGTTCTTC
TRBV29-1,.,.,TRBJ2-1,CSAEEAGEQFF,TGCAGCGCCGAAGAGGCGGGTGAGCAGTTCTTC
TRBV4-1,few,.,TRBJ2-2,CASSQPTGELFF,TGCGCCAGCAGCCAACCCACCGGGGAGCTGTTTTTT
TRBV20-1,.,TRBD1,TRBJ2-4,CSARERTGLYF,TGCAGTGCTAGAGAAAGGACAGGCCTGTACTTC